A selection of T cell receptor beta chains follows, all from one sample in a study of T cells in Graves' hyperthyroidism and ophthalmopathy. TCRdb recomputed calls from the multiplex PCR reads with MiXCR, one row per CDR3 protein. Of about 520,000 distinct CDR3 sequences listed, roughly a quarter are singletons. The sequencing input was blood. These receptors were obtained from a woman younger than 45 with Graves' ophthalmopathy. Each CDR3 is given with its conserved first and last residue. The D gene is left open where the match is weak. Where a row states a size, it is once, few, many or the class of an expanded clone; other rows omit it.

clone size	V gene	CDR3 length	D gene	J gene	CDR3 DNA	CDR3 protein
many	TRBV20-1	13	NA	TRBJ1-4	TGCAGTGCTAGAGGGTCGGCCCAGGAAAAACTGTTTTTT	CSARGSAQEKLFF
many	TRBV5-1	14	NA	TRBJ1-2	TGCGCCAGCAGCTTGCACCCCGGGACTCGCGGCTACACCTTC	CASSLHPGTRGYTF
many	TRBV19	13	NA	TRBJ1-2	TGTGCCAGTAGTATTGGGACACCCTATGGCTACACCTTC	CASSIGTPYGYTF
many	TRBV15	15	TRBD1	TRBJ1-2	TGTGCCACCAGCAGGGAAAGACAGGGGAACTATGGCTACACCTTC	CATSRERQGNYGYTF
many	TRBV25-1	13	NA	TRBJ1-2	TGTGCCAGCAGTGAAGAAGGCCTCTATGGCTACACCTTC	CASSEEGLYGYTF
few	TRBV27	14	NA	TRBJ1-1	TGTGCCAGCAGTTTATCCAGAGGGGACACTGAAGCTTTCTTT	CASSLSRGDTEAFF
many	TRBV30	15	NA	TRBJ2-7	TGTGCCTGGAACCCCCGGGACGGCAACTCCTACGAGCAGTACTTC	CAWNPRDGNSYEQYF
NA	TRBV4-1	17	TRBD2	TRBJ2-7	TGCGCCAGCAGCCAAGGTGGACTAGCGGGTGGCACCTACGAGCAGTACTTC	CASSQGGLAGGTYEQYF
NA	TRBV4-1	18	TRBD1	TRBJ2-7	TGCGCCAGCAGCCAAGAGGGACAGGGGGCTTGGGGTTTCTACGAGCAGTACTTC	CASSQEGQGAWGFYEQYF
many	TRBV4-3	14	NA	TRBJ1-2	TGCGCCAGCAGCCAAGCTAGTAATCGGGCTGGCTACACCTTC	CASSQASNRAGYTF
many	TRBV20-1	17	NA	TRBJ1-5	TGCAGTGCTAGAGATCATGGCCAGCACTATAGCAATCAGCCCCAGCATTTT	CSARDHGQHYSNQPQHF
few	TRBV2	13	NA	TRBJ2-2	TGTGCCAGCAGTGAAGCGGGGGTCGGGGAGCTGTTTTTT	CASSEAGVGELFF
many	TRBV5-1	15	TRBD1	TRBJ1-1	TGCGCCAGCAGCTTAGGACAGGGGTCCTACACTGAAGCTTTCTTT	CASSLGQGSYTEAFF
few	TRBV12-5	13	NA	TRBJ1-1	TGTGCTAGTGGTTTGTTTGGATCCGCCGGAGCTTTCTTT	CASGLFGSAGAFF
many	TRBV6-1	15	NA	TRBJ2-5	TGTGCCAGCAGTGAACAGTTCGGACCCCAAGAGACCCAGTACTTC	CASSEQFGPQETQYF
NA	TRBV4-1	17	NA	TRBJ2-2	TGCGCCAGCAGCCAAGAGTTCCCTGAGCCCAACACCGGGGAGCTGTTTTTT	CASSQEFPEPNTGELFF
many	TRBV9	15	NA	TRBJ2-2	TGTGCCAGCAGCTCTAAACCGGGACTCACCGGGGAGCTGTTTTTT	CASSSKPGLTGELFF
many	TRBV29-1	12	NA	TRBJ2-7	TGCAGCGTTGCGGTCAACTCCTACGAGCAGTACTTC	CSVAVNSYEQYF
NA	TRBV2	13	NA	TRBJ2-5	TGTGCCAGTATGTGGGGGTTACAAGAGACCCAGTACTTC	CASMWGLQETQYF
many	TRBV7-9	14	TRBD1	TRBJ2-5	TGTGCCAGCAGCTTGACAGGGGGCGATGAGACCCAGTACTTC	CASSLTGGDETQYF
few	TRBV12-3/TRBV12-4	17	TRBD2	TRBJ2-5	TGTGCCAGCAGTTCCCTCCCGGGAGCGGGGGGGGGGGAGACCCAGTACTTC	CASSSLPGAGGGETQYF
many	TRBV7-2	11	NA	TRBJ2-5	TGTGCCAGCAGTAGCAAAGAGACCCAGTACTTC	CASSSKETQYF
NA	TRBV20-1	10	NA	TRBJ2-5	TGCAGTGCGGAGCGAGAGACCCAGTACTTC	CSAERETQYF
NA	TRBV29-1	12	NA	TRBJ2-7	TGCAGCGTTGGACCCTCCACGGAAGAGCAGTACTTC	CSVGPSTEEQYF
few	TRBV5-4	12	NA	TRBJ1-2	TGTGCCAGCAGCTCCGATGCCCATGGCTACACCTTC	CASSSDAHGYTF
NA	TRBV7-3	15	TRBD1	TRBJ2-2	TGTGCCAGCAGCTTAACGGGACAGAGAACCGGGGAGCTGTTTTTT	CASSLTGQRTGELFF
many	TRBV6-2/TRBV6-3	13	NA	TRBJ1-5	TGTGCCAGCAGTTACGTAAGGGTTCAGCCCCAGCATTTT	CASSYVRVQPQHF
many	TRBV28	15	NA	TRBJ2-7	TGTGCCAGCAGTTTATTCGGGACCTCCGCGCGAGAGCAGTACTTC	CASSLFGTSAREQYF
once	TRBV11-2	16	NA	TRBJ2-2	TGTGCCAGCAGCACCGTTTGGGGAGGTGACACCGGGGAGCTGTTTTTT	CASSTVWGGDTGELFF